These 27 T cell receptor beta chains were all obtained from the same sample, sequenced in a study of regulatory T cells in long-lasting Graves disease. Assembly of TCR beta libraries relied on iRepertoire HTBI primers together with Arm-PCR of CDR3 regions. TCRdb ran MiXCR on the multiplex PCR reads and lists one entry per CDR3 protein. Of roughly 400,000 distinct CDR3 sequences detected, around 23% appear once; the ten largest clones hold over 11%. Time point denoted: persistent/refractory GD, antithyroid drugs over 5 years with positive TRAb. The TCR library was made from RNA extracted from PBMCs. Sequences were derived from peripheral blood mononuclear cells (PBMCs), sampled when the disease was refractory, from a patient treated with antithyroid drugs. All receptors derive from a female donor with Graves disease.

In its sample, this clonotype was seen many times. The gene calls are TRBV13 and TRBJ1-1; tentatively, D is TRBD1 (5 bases). V lost 0 bases and J 5 bases, leaving 7 bases between the germline ends. The CDR3 spans 13 residues. CDR1 and CDR2 from the germline V gene are PRHDT and FYEKMQ (reference sequence). CDR3 sequence: CASSLGRVTEAFF. The CDR3 DNA is TGTGCCAGCAGCTTAGGCAGGGTGACTGAAGCTTTCTTT.

This clonotype was seen repeatedly, ten times or more. J is TRBJ1-5 and V is TRBV3-1; unclear D gene. CDR3 length: 14 residues. The germline CDR1 and CDR2 sequences are LGHDT and YNNKEL (reference sequence). V was trimmed by 4 bases and J by 3 bases, leaving 10 bases between them. CDR3 protein: CASSLGGFNQPQHF. The CDR3 DNA is TGTGCCAGCAGCCTCGGAGGGTTCAATCAGCCCCAGCATTTT.

The DNA for the CDR3 is TGTGCCAGCAGCTTACAATCAACCGGGTCCTACAATGAGCAGTTCTTC. Amino acids: CASSLQSTGSYNEQFF. V usage is TRBV7-2 and J usage is TRBJ2-1, with D hard to call. From germline, CDR1 is SGHTA and CDR2 FQGNSA. This CDR3 is built from 16 residues. V was trimmed by 2 bases and J by 1 base, leaving 12 bases between them.

This clonotype was recorded many times. The DNA of the CDR3 is TGTGCCACCAGTGACTCAACAGGGGGAATCAAAGAGACCCAGTACTTC. This sequence encodes CATSDSTGGIKETQYF. The chain combines TRBV24-1 with TRBJ2-5; 8 nucleotides agree with TRBD1. The CDR3 is 16 amino acids. The J segment lost 3 bases and the V segment lost 4 bases, leaving 9 bases of the junction unmatched. CDR1 and CDR2 (germline): KGHDR, SFDVKD.

This clonotype was recorded at least ten times. This chain connects TRBV2 to TRBJ1-5, with 8 bases identical to TRBD1. The CDR3 is made up of 14 amino acids. V dropped 6 bases and J dropped 7; count of bases not matched to a gene: 8. CDR1 and CDR2 (germline): SNHLY, FYNNEI. In DNA form, the CDR3 reads TGTGCCAGCAGGATAGGACAGGGTGGACAGCCCCAGCATTTT. Its translation is CASRIGQGGQPQHF.

This clonotype occurred many times. The gene calls are TRBV5-6 and TRBJ1-1; D perhaps matches TRBD1 (5 bases). From germline, CDR1 is SGHDT and CDR2 YYEEEE. The CDR3 consists of 16 residues. V lost 4 bases, J lost 0 bases, and 16 bases lay in between. CDR3 sequence reads: CASSPRPGRMNTEAFF. CDR3 in DNA: TGTGCCAGCAGCCCACGTCCAGGGAGGATGAACACTGAAGCTTTCTTT.

This clonotype has ten or more counts. This rearrangement joins TRBV20-1 to TRBJ2-7, with D maybe TRBD2 (5 bases). Germline V lookup: CDR1 DFQATT, CDR2 SNEGSKA (reference sequence). This CDR3 is built from 16 residues. Trimming pared 0 bases from V and 3 bases from J, leaving 18 bases between. This CDR3 is CSARDQGSGTLYEQYF. The CDR3 bases are TGCAGTGCTAGAGATCAAGGCAGCGGCACCCTCTACGAGCAGTACTTC.

This clonotype showed up just a few times. The chain uses TRBV20-1 and TRBJ1-1; D remains unclear. Germline CDR1 reads DFQATT; CDR2 reads SNEGSKA (reference sequence). Trimming removed 6 bases at V and 7 bases at J, with 15 bases between. The CDR3 totals 12 residues. The CDR3 sequence is CSARGGFGEAFF. In nucleotides, the CDR3 is TGCAGTGCCCGGGGAGGGTTTGGTGAAGCTTTCTTT.

This clonotype was counted many times. The chain is built from TRBV6-1 and TRBJ2-2; D is perhaps TRBD1 or TRBD2 (5 bases each). V lost 6 bases and J lost 4, with 18 bases in between. CDR3 length: 16 residues. Germline lookup yields CDR1 MNHNS and CDR2 SASEGT. The CDR3 coding sequence is TGTGCCAGCAGCCTCCGGGGACGTGGTAGCACCGGGGAGCTGTTTTTT. It codes for CASSLRGRGSTGELFF.

This clonotype was counted a few times. The gene calls are TRBV7-9 and TRBJ2-7; D remains ambiguous. This CDR3 comprises 13 residues. V was cut by 2 bases and J by 4 bases, with 9 bases left in between. Germline CDR1 and CDR2: SEHNR and FQNEAQ (reference sequence). CDR3 DNA: TGTGCCAGCAGCTTACCTCAAGGGTACGAGCAGTACTTC. The encoded protein is CASSLPQGYEQYF. Together with reference TRBV7-9 and TRBJ2-7, the CDR3 gives the full variable domain: DTGVSQNPRHKITKRGQNVTFRCDPISEHNRLYWYRQTLGQGPEFLTYFQNEAQLEKSRLLSDRFSAERPKGSFSTLEIQRTEQGDSAMYLCASSLPQGYEQYFGPGTRLTVT.

There are many counts of this clonotype. The gene calls are TRBV7-2 and TRBJ2-7, with 9 bases matching TRBD2. Germline loops: CDR1 SGHTA, CDR2 FQGNSA. This CDR3 has 16 residues. Germline trimming cut 5 bases from V and 2 bases from J; bases unmatched to any gene: 10. DNA for the CDR3: TGTGCCAGCAGCCAGAGGGCAGCGGGAGGTACCTACGAGCAGTACTTC. It is translated as CASSQRAAGGTYEQYF.

This clonotype is a singleton in its sample. This rearrangement joins TRBV20-1 to TRBJ1-2, with TRBD1 as a possible D gene (6 bases). This CDR3 region has 14 residues. The V end lost 3 bases, the J end lost 4 bases, and 15 bases lay between the germline ends. CDR1 is DFQATT and CDR2 is SNEGSKA in the germline V gene (reference sequence). The CDR3 coding sequence is TGCAGTGCTAGTGCCCAGGGGACCGGCTATGGCTACACCTTC. Amino acids: CSASAQGTGYGYTF.

The chain couples TRBV20-1 to TRBJ2-7; TRBD2 matches at 13 bases. Germline-derived CDR1 and CDR2 are DFQATT and SNEGSKA (reference sequence). This CDR3 spans 15 amino acids. The V and J ends lost 4 bases and 2 bases, in that order; junction bases with no gene match: 5. CDR3 bases: TGCAGTGCTACCACAACTAGCGGGAGGGCCTACGAGCAGTACTTC. It translates to CSATTTSGRAYEQYF.

The rearrangement joins TRBV20-1 to TRBJ2-1, with D perhaps TRBD1 (7 bases). Germline CDR1 is DFQATT and CDR2 is SNEGSKA (reference sequence). With 6 bases removed from V and 3 bases from J, the gap between germline ends came to 15 bases. The CDR3 is 14 amino acids. The CDR3 nucleotides read TGCAGTGCGGAGGGGGCAAGTCACTACAATGAGCAGTTCTTC. This sequence encodes CSAEGASHYNEQFF.

This clonotype was seen a handful of times. This chain joins TRBV5-1 and TRBJ2-7, with D possibly being TRBD2 (5 bases). The CDR3 loop spans 14 amino acids. V shed 0 bases and J shed 3 bases, with 10 bases lying between them. Germline lookup yields CDR1 SGHRS and CDR2 YFSETQ. The CDR3 spells CASSLAGSIYEQYF. The DNA of the CDR3 is TGCGCCAGCAGCTTGGCGGGGTCGATCTACGAGCAGTACTTC.

This clonotype was picked up a small number of times. V usage is TRBV7-6 and J usage is TRBJ2-5, with D maybe TRBD1 (6 bases). Germline V gene sequence: CDR1 SGHVS, CDR2 FNYEAQ. The CDR3 is 16 residues long. Trimming pared 2 bases from V and 1 base from J, leaving 14 bases between. Here the CDR3 reads CASSLSVWGLQETQYF. CDR3 bases: TGTGCCAGCAGCTTATCGGTCTGGGGGCTCCAAGAGACCCAGTACTTC.

This clonotype has just a few counts. The chain uses TRBV9 and TRBJ1-6, with D unresolved. Germline V lookup: CDR1 SGDLS, CDR2 YYNGEE. The CDR3 length is 14 residues. Trimming took 2 bases from V and 7 from J, leaving 10 bases between them. In DNA form, the CDR3 reads TGTGCCAGCAGCGTTTTCCGGGAGAATTCACCCCTCCACTTT. Translation gives CASSVFRENSPLHF.

In its sample, this clonotype was seen many times. This chain connects TRBV11-2 to TRBJ2-7; D is unclear. Looked up from germline, CDR1 is SGHAT and CDR2 is FQNNGV. V was clipped by 1 base and J by 5 bases, with 6 bases between them. CDR3 length: 12 residues. The DNA for the CDR3 is TGTGCCAGCAGCTTAGCCGCCAACGAGCAGTACTTC. Protein sequence: CASSLAANEQYF. Full variable domain (outside the CDR3, taken from reference TRBV11-2 and TRBJ2-7): EAGVAQSPRYKIIEKRQSVAFWCNPISGHATLYWYQQILGQGPKLLIQFQNNGVVDDSQLPKDRFSAERLKGVDSTLKIQPAKLEDSAVYLCASSLAANEQYFGPGTRLTVT.

This CDR3 is CSAPKPYQETQYF. The DNA of the CDR3 is TGCAGTGCCCCAAAGCCGTACCAAGAGACCCAGTACTTC. The gene calls are TRBV20-1 and TRBJ2-5, with unresolved D. CDR1 and CDR2 from the germline V gene are DFQATT and SNEGSKA (reference sequence). The CDR3 sequence is 13 residues long. Trimming cost V 6 bases and J 0 bases, with 11 bases left between them.

The table lists this clonotype with many counts. The rearrangement links TRBV5-1 to TRBJ1-1; D not certain. Trimming pared 5 bases from V and 1 base from J, leaving 12 bases between. Germline CDR1 is SGHRS and CDR2 is YFSETQ. This CDR3 region has 14 residues. The CDR3 bases are TGCGCCAGCAGTCCTGGGAATCGGAACACTGAAGCTTTCTTT. It codes for CASSPGNRNTEAFF.

The table lists this clonotype with many counts. V and J are TRBV18 and TRBJ1-1, with D hard to call. The CDR3 loop spans 12 amino acids. Trimming removed 3 bases at V and 6 bases at J, with 8 bases between. Germline values: CDR1 KGHSH, CDR2 LQKENI. The CDR3 loop reads CASSPTKPEAFF. CDR3 DNA sequence: TGTGCCAGCTCACCGACAAAACCTGAAGCTTTCTTT.

The gene calls are TRBV20-1 and TRBJ2-7; D call uncertain. Germline V gene data show CDR1 as DFQATT and CDR2 as SNEGSKA (reference sequence). Trimming took 3 bases from V and 3 from J, leaving 12 bases between them. The CDR3 totals 13 residues. In DNA, the CDR3 is TGCAGTGCTAGTATGAGAAAAATCTACGAGCAGTACTTC. This codes for CSASMRKIYEQYF.

As for this clonotype: The junction and the germline gene differ at one end; a read error may be behind it. The V call is TRBV2, the J call TRBJ1-2; maybe TRBD1 (5 bases). The CDR3 covers 13 residues. In germline, CDR1 is SNHLY, CDR2 FYNNEI. DNA of the CDR3: TGTGCCAGCAGGGAAGGAGGGGCGGATGGCTACACCTTC. It is translated as CASREGGADGYTF.

This clonotype was seen many times. J is TRBJ2-7 and V is TRBV3-1; D gene unclear. CDR1 is LGHDT, CDR2 YNNKEL, per germline (reference sequence). The length of the CDR3 is 14 residues. V was pared by 0 bases and J by 3 bases, with 9 bases between. CDR3 bases: TGTGCCAGCAGCCAAGAAAACAACCACTACGAGCAGTACTTC. It specifies CASSQENNHYEQYF.

The rearrangement uses TRBV28 and TRBJ1-2; D possibly corresponds to TRBD1 (5 bases). CDR1 MDHEN and CDR2 SYDVKM come from the germline V gene. The CDR3 spans 14 residues. V dropped 2 bases and J dropped 4 bases, with 11 bases sitting between them. The CDR3 coding sequence is TGTGCCAGCAGTTTAGGTGGGGCAGCCTATGGCTACACCTTC. Translating gives CASSLGGAAYGYTF.

The sample holds a few counts of this clonotype. This may arise from a read error, as a much more abundant clone is one base away. This rearrangement joins TRBV28 to TRBJ1-1; 9 bases match TRBD1. The germline V gene has CDR1 MDHEN and CDR2 SYDVKM. The CDR3 loop spans 14 amino acids. The CDR3 loop reads CAGSQGQGWTEAFF. CDR3 nucleotide sequence: TGTGCCGGCAGTCAAGGACAGGGGTGGACTGAAGCTTTCTTT.

V gene TRBV20-1 combines with J gene TRBJ2-7; a weak D match, TRBD2 (5 bases). Trimming stripped 5 bases from V and 2 bases from J, with 16 bases between. The germline V gene encodes CDR1 DFQATT and CDR2 SNEGSKA (reference sequence). This CDR3 is built from 14 residues. The CDR3 sequence: CSAPRVGVTYEQYF. DNA for the CDR3: TGCAGTGCTCCCCGGGTGGGAGTGACCTACGAGCAGTACTTC.